These T cell receptor beta chains were read from a single sample in a study of CD8+ T cells in alopecia areata. The protocol was immunoSEQ multiplex PCR, while the TCRdb copy is restricted to in-frame clones and leaves out a portion. This sample yields 110,000 or so clones, of which 50% to 60% are seen a single time; more than 20% belongs to the top ten. The specimen was NKG2D-low CD8+ T cells sorted from blood. These receptors were taken from a human donor with alopecia areata. Each CDR3 is given with its conserved first and last residue. A D gene is named only where the DNA matches it firmly. Rows may omit the clone size; those that give it use once, few, many or a size class.

>few|NA|TRBJ2-5|TRBV28
TGTGCCAGCAGTAACCTCGACAGAGGGATAGACCGCGAGACCCAGTACTTC
CASSNLDRGIDRETQYF
>NA|TRBD1|TRBJ2-1|TRBV5-1
TGCGCCAGCAGCTTCTTCCACGACAGGGAGATATCCAATGAGCAGTTCTTC
CASSFFHDREISNEQFF
>few|NA|TRBJ2-7|TRBV25-1
TGTGCCAGCAGTGAATTTGGCGAGCAGTACTTC
CASSEFGEQYF
>NA|NA|TRBJ1-5|TRBV28
TGTGCCAGCAGCACAAACCGGGACGGTAGCAATCAGCCCCAGCATTTT
CASSTNRDGSNQPQHF
>NA|TRBD1|TRBJ2-7|TRBV5-1
TGCGCCAGCAGCTTGTTTAGACAGGGGAACGAGCAGTACTTC
CASSLFRQGNEQYF
>NA|NA|TRBJ1-1|TRBV4-1
TGCGCCAGCAGCCAAGATCTCGGGGGCAGGAACACTGAAGCTTTCTTT
CASSQDLGGRNTEAFF
>NA|NA|TRBJ2-7|TRBV27
TGTGCCAGCAGTTTCGGCGGGACATCCTCCTACGAGCAGTACTTC
CASSFGGTSSYEQYF
>NA|TRBD2|TRBJ2-3|TRBV9
TGTGCCAGCAGCCCCCTAGCGGGAGGGGCGGATACGCAGTATTTT
CASSPLAGGADTQYF
>few|TRBD2|TRBJ2-7|TRBV28
TGTGCCAGCAGCCACCGGAGCGGGAGGGCCGACGAGCAGTACTTC
CASSHRSGRADEQYF
>NA|NA|TRBJ1-1|TRBV14
TGTGCCAGCAGCAGCCCGGGGGAGGAAGCTTTCTTT
CASSSPGEEAFF
>NA|TRBD2|TRBJ2-7|TRBV30
TGTGCCTGGAGTGTACCCCCCCCGAGGGTAGGAGGACTAGCGGGCAAAAGCTCCTACGAGCAGTACTTC
CAWSVPPPRVGGLAGKSSYEQYF
>NA|NA|TRBJ2-1|TRBV7-9
TGTGCCAGCAGCACCGTTGGAGGACCCAACCCCTACAATGAGCAGTTCTTC
CASSTVGGPNPYNEQFF
>NA|TRBD1|TRBJ1-1|TRBV9
TGTGCCAGCAGCCTCCGGACAGGGGGAAGCTCTGAAGCTTTCTTT
CASSLRTGGSSEAFF
>few|NA|TRBJ2-3|TRBV28
TGTGCCAGCAGTTTGTCCTCGGCGAGGTATTTT
CASSLSSARYF
>NA|TRBD1|TRBJ2-5|TRBV28
TGTGCCAGCCTACCCGACGTAACAGGGGGCGCAGAGACCCAGTACTTC
CASLPDVTGGAETQYF
>NA|NA|TRBJ1-1|TRBV27
TGTGCCAGCAGTTTAAACAGAGTGAACACTGAAGCTTTCTTT
CASSLNRVNTEAFF
>few|NA|TRBJ1-3|TRBV9
TGTGCCAGCAGCGTAGGACGGGAGAGCTCTGGAAACACCATATATTTT
CASSVGRESSGNTIYF
>few|TRBD2|TRBJ2-5|TRBV4-1
TGCGCCAGCAGCCGGACGACTAGCGGTTTAGAGACCCAGTACTTC
CASSRTTSGLETQYF
>few|NA|TRBJ2-1|TRBV10-1
TGCGCCAGCAGTGAGTCGCAATACAATGAGCAGTTCTTC
CASSESQYNEQFF
>NA|NA|TRBJ2-1|TRBV10-1
TGCGCCAGCAGCACAGGGCTTGATGAGCAGTTCTTC
CASSTGLDEQFF
>few|TRBD2|TRBJ2-2|TRBV29-1
TGCAGCGTTGAGGATTGGCTAGCGGGAGGGCGGTTAGACACCGGGGAGCTGTTTTTT
CSVEDWLAGGRLDTGELFF
>NA|TRBD2|TRBJ2-7|TRBV29-1
TGCAGCGTTGAATGGTCCCAACTAGCGGGAGGTACCTACGAGCAGTACTTC
CSVEWSQLAGGTYEQYF
>NA|NA|TRBJ2-6|TRBV5-1
TGCGCCAGCAGCTTGGATCCAGGGAGCTCTGGGGCCAACGTCCTGACTTTC
CASSLDPGSSGANVLTF
>NA|NA|TRBJ2-1|TRBV7-9
TGTGCCAGCAGCTTCGTTGGAGCGGGACAGTACAATGAGCAGTTCTTC
CASSFVGAGQYNEQFF
>few|NA|TRBJ1-1|TRBV29-1
TGCAGCGTTGAAGAATGCTGCGAGAACACTGAAGCTTTCTTT
CSVEECCENTEAFF
>NA|TRBD2|TRBJ2-7|TRBV29-1
TGCAGCGTTGAAGAGGAGCGGGAGTCGTACGAGCAGTACTTC
CSVEEERESYEQYF
>NA|NA|TRBJ1-2|TRBV7-9
TGTGCCAGCAGCTTAGCAGGGTCAGGCTACACCTTC
CASSLAGSGYTF
>few|NA|TRBJ2-1|TRBV7-9
TGTGCCAGCAGCGGTAGATCAGGGAGTCCCTACAATGAGCAGTTCTTC
CASSGRSGSPYNEQFF
>few|NA|TRBJ2-7|TRBV7-2
TGTGCCAGCAGCTCCATAGGGGCGGTTAGCGGAGCATACGAGCAGTACTTC
CASSSIGAVSGAYEQYF
>NA|NA|TRBJ1-2|TRBV6-1
TGTGCCAGCAGCACACTGGGGGGGAACTATGGCTACACCTTC
CASSTLGGNYGYTF
>NA|NA|TRBJ1-1|TRBV5-4
TGTGCCAGCAGCTTGGGGGACATGAACACTGAAGCTTTCTTT
CASSLGDMNTEAFF
>NA|TRBD2|TRBJ2-1|TRBV9
TGTGCCAGCAGCATACGATCGGGACCGGGGGGACTTTACAATGAGCAGTTCTTC
CASSIRSGPGGLYNEQFF
>NA|NA|TRBJ2-1|TRBV5-1
TGCGCCAGCAGCCCCGGCTCCTACAATGAGCAGTTCTTC
CASSPGSYNEQFF
>few|NA|TRBJ2-3|TRBV5-4
TGTGCCAGCAGCTTGAAATCAGGCAACACAGATACGCAGTATTTT
CASSLKSGNTDTQYF
>NA|TRBD2|TRBJ2-7|TRBV28
TGTGCCAGCAGTACCGGGACTAGCATATACGAGCAGTACTTC
CASSTGTSIYEQYF
>NA|NA|TRBJ2-7|TRBV28
TGTGCCAGCAGTACCGCCCATCGGGGGTTCTACGAGCAGTACTTC
CASSTAHRGFYEQYF
>NA|NA|TRBJ2-1|TRBV5-4
TGTGCCAGCAGCTTGTATACTGCCCAGGATGAGCAGTTCTTC
CASSLYTAQDEQFF